This section outlines one T cell receptor (beta chain) sequence together with its context. The data derive from a study of control samples from healthy donors and cancer patients. Sequencing was performed with immunoSEQ multiplex PCR; in TCRdb, only in-frame clones are kept and a portion is missing. The repertoire consists of 70,000 to 95,000 clones, with approximately 91% occurring once and the leading ten covering approximately 1%. The germline V and J ends were trimmed by 4 bases and 1 base, with 21 bases remaining between them. This CDR3 is built from 18 residues. CDR1 and CDR2 from the germline V gene are SGHTS and YDEGEE.

This TCR came from a woman between 25 and 40 years old in good health. The V and J genes are TRBV5-8 and TRBJ1-3; D is ambiguous. Source material: blood. The CDR3 sequence: CASSTVGGAMFSGNTIYF. DNA of the CDR3: TGTGCCAGCAGCACGGTCGGCGGAGCTATGTTTTCTGGAAACACCATATATTTT.